This T cell receptor beta chain was sequenced in a study of blood T cell repertoires in COVID-19. Overall study context: The origin of the acute and convalescent COVID-19 samples was the United States, Italy and Spain. PBMCs, B-cell-depleted T cells, or T cells were the source of the cDNA or gDNA that made up the material.

Donors in Cohort 3 who had recovered were those with two negative PCRs, healthcare professional clearance, or resolution of their symptoms. In the original processing: Reference gene primer amplification yielded estimated nucleated cell counts. The data were produced by immunoSEQ multiplex PCR, yet TCRdb's version contains in-frame clones alone and is incomplete. The V and J calls and clone size were taken over from that table, and D and trimming were inferred from the DNA. The sample contains approximately 470,000 clones, approximately 90% of which appear only once. Note on this clone: The same CDR3 arises from other DNA sequences in this sample as well.

This CDR3 spans 13 amino acids. Trimming shortened V by 1 base and J by 2 bases, and 5 bases separated the two germline ends. Source material: PBMCs or T cells enriched from blood (not recorded which). This TCR came from a woman aged 18-35 years who had recovered from COVID-19. This chain connects TRBV12-3 or TRBV12-4 to TRBJ2-5; D perhaps matches TRBD1 (5 bases). The DNA of the CDR3 is TGTGCCAGCAGTTTAGGACAGCAAGAGACCCAGTACTTC. This translates into CASSLGQQETQYF.